This TCR beta chain was documented in a study of T-cell reconstitution after alpha-beta-depleted transplantation in children. The TCRbeta library incorporated unique molecular identifiers. MiXCR, run by TCRdb on the PCR reads, gives a single entry per CDR3 protein. The table includes just under 350,000 distinct CDR3 sequences, 15% to 20% detected once. A few counts support this clonotype. Germline V gene lookup returns CDR1 MDHEN and CDR2 SYDVKM. V was pared by 3 bases and J by 2 bases, with 19 bases of the junction left unmatched. This CDR3 is 19 amino acids long. This chain links TRBV28 with TRBJ2-7; TRBD1 matches at 7 bases. This clonotype was sampled from a male patient between 2 and 9 years old who had a stem cell transplant for acute lymphoblastic leukemia, so the T cells may come from the graft donor. Sequenced here: PBMCs, mostly from graft donor cells, sampled 360 days after TCRalphabeta/CD19-depleted stem cell transplant. CDR3 DNA sequence: TGTGCCAGCAGTTTGTCGTTTGGAGGACCCCAGGGGGATGCCTACGAGCAGTACTTC. The encoded protein is CASSLSFGGPQGDAYEQYF.